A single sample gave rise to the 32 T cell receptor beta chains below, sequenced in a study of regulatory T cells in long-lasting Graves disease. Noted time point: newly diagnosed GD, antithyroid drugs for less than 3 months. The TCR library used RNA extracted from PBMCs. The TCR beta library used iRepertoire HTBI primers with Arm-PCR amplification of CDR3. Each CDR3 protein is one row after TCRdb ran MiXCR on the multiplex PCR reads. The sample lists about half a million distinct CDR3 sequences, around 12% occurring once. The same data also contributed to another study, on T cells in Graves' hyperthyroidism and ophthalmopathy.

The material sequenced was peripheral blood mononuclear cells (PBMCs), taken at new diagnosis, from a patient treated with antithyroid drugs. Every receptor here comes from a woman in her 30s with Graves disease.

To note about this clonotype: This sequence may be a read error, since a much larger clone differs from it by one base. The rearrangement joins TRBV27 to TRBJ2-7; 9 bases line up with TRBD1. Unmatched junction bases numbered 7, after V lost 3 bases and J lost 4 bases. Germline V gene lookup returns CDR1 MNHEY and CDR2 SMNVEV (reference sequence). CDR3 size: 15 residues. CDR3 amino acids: CASSLGQGWRYEQYF. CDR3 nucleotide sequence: TGTGCCAGCAGTTTGGGACAGGGCTGGAGGTACGAGCAGTACTTC.

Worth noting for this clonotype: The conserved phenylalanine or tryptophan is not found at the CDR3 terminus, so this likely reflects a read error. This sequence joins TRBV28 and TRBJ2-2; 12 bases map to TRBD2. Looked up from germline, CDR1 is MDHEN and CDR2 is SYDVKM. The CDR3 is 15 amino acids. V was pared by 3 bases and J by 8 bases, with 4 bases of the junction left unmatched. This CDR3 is CASSLTSGSGGELFS. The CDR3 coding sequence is TGTGCCAGCAGTTTGACTAGCGGGAGTGGTGGGGAGCTGTTTTCT.

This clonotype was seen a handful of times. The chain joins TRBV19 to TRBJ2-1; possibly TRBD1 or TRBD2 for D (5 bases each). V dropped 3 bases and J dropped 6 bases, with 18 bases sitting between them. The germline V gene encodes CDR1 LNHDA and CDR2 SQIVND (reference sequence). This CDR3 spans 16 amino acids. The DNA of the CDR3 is TGTGCCAGTAGTATCTTGGGGGAGTTCTCTCCCAATGAGCAGTTCTTC. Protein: CASSILGEFSPNEQFF.

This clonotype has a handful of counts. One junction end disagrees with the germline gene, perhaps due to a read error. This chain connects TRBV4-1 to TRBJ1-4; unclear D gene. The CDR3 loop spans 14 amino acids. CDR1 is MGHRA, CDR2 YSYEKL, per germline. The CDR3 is CATSLRVINEKLFF. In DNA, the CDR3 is TGCGCCACCAGCCTCCGGGTTATTAATGAAAAACTGTTTTTT.

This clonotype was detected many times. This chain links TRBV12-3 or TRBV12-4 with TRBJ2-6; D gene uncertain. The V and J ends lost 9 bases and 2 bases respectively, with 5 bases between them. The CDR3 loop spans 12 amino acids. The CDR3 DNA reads TGTGCCAGTGGGCCTGGGGCCAACGTCCTGACTTTC. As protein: CASGPGANVLTF.

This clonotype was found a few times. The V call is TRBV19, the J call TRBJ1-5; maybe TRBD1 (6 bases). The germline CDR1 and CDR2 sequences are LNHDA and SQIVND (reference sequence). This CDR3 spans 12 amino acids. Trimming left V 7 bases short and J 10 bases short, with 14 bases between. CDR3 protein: CASTKEGGPQHF. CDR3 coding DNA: TGTGCCAGTACCAAAGAGGGGGGTCCCCAGCATTTT.

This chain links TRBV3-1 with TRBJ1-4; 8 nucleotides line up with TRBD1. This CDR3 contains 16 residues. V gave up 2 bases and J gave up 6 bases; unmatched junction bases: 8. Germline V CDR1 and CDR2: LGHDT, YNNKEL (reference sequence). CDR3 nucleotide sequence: TGTGCCAGCAGCCAACAAAAACAGGGGGGACATGAAAAACTGTTTTTT. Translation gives CASSQQKQGGHEKLFF.

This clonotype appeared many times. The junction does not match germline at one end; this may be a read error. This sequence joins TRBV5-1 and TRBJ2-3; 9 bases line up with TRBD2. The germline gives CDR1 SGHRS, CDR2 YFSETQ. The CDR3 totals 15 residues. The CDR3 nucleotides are TGTGCCAGCAGTCATAGCGGGGGAAGCACAGATACGCAGTATTTT. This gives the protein CASSHSGGSTDTQYF.

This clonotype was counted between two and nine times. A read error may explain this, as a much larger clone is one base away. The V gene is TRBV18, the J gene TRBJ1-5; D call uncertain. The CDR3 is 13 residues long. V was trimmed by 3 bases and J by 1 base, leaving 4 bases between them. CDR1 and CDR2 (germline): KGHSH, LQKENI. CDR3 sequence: CASSPQSNQPQHF. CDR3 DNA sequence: TGTGCCAGCTCACCGCAGAGCAATCAGCCCCAGCATTTT.

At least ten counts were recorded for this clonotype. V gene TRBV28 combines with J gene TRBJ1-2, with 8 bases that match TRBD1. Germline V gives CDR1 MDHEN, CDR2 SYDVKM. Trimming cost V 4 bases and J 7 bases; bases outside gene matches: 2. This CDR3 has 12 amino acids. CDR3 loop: CASSWTGLGYTF. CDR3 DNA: TGTGCCAGCAGTTGGACAGGGCTTGGCTACACCTTC.

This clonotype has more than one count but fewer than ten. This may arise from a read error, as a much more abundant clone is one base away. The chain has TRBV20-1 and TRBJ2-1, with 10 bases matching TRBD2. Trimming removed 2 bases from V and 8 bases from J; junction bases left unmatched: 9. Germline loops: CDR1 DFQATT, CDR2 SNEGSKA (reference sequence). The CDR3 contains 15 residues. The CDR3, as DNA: TGCAGTGCTAGAAGTCGTATAGCGGGAGGCTATGAGCAGTTCTTC. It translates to CSARSRIAGGYEQFF.

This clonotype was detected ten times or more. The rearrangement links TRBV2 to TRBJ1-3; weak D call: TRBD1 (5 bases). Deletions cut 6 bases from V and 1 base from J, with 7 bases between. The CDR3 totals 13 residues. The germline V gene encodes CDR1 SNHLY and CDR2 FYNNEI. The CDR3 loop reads CASSRESGNTIYF. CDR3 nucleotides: TGTGCCAGCAGCAGGGAATCTGGAAACACCATATATTTT.

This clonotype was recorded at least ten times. The CDR3 here is CAWSQAMGTEAFF. The CDR3 coding sequence is TGTGCCTGGAGTCAGGCGATGGGCACTGAAGCTTTCTTT. The J gene is TRBJ1-1, the V gene TRBV30; D gene uncertain. Trimming removed 2 bases from V and 4 bases from J, with 11 bases in between. Germline V lookup: CDR1 GTSNPN, CDR2 SVGIG (reference sequence). The CDR3 has 13 residues.

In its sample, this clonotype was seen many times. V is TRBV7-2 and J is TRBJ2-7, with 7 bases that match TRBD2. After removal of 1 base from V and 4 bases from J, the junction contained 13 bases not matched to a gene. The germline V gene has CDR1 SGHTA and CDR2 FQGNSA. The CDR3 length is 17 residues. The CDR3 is CASSLGVRGGRSYEQYF. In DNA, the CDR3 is TGTGCCAGCAGCTTAGGGGTGAGGGGCGGGAGATCTTACGAGCAGTACTTC.

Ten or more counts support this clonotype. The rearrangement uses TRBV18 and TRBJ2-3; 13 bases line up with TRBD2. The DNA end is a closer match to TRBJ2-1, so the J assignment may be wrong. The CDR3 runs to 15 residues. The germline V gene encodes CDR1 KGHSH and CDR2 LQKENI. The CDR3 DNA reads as TGTGCCAGCTCACCGACTAGCGGGAGGTTCTTTGAGCAGTTCTTC. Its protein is CASSPTSGRFFEQFF.

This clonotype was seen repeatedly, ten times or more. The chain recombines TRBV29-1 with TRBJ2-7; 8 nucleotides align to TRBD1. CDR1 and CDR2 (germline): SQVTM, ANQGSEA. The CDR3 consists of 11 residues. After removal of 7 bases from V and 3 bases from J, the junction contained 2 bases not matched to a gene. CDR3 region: CSAGTGYEQYF. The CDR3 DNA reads TGCAGCGCCGGGACAGGCTACGAGCAGTACTTC.

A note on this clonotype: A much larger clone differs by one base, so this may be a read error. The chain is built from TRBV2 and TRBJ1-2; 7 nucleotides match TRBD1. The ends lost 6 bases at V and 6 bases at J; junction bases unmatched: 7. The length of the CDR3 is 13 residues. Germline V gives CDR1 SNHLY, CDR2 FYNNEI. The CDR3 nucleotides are TGTGCCAGCAGCCAGACAGGGTACCATGGCTACACCTTC. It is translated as CASSQTGYHGYTF.

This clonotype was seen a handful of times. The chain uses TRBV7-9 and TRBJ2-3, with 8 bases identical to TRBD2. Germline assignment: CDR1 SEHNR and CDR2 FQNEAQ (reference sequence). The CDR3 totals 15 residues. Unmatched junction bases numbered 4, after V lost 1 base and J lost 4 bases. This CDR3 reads CASSLGSGNADTQYF. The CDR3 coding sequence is TGTGCCAGCAGCTTAGGTAGCGGGAACGCAGATACGCAGTATTTT.

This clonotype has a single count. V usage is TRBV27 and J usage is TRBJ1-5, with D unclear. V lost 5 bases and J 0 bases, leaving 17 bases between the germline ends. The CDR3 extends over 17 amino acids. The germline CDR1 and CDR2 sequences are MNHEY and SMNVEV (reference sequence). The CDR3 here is CASSRQRGDYSNQPQHF. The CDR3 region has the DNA TGTGCCAGCAGTCGACAACGCGGGGATTATAGCAATCAGCCCCAGCATTTT.

CDR3: CASSFRRWNTGELFF. CDR3 DNA sequence: TGTGCCAGCAGTTTTCGGCGATGGAACACCGGGGAGCTGTTTTTT. The chain combines TRBV28 with TRBJ2-2, with unresolved D. V was shortened by 3 bases and J by 1 base, with 9 bases between the two germline ends. CDR1 is MDHEN and CDR2 is SYDVKM in the germline V gene. The CDR3 extends over 15 amino acids. The variable domain in full, completed from reference TRBV28 and TRBJ2-2, reads DVKVTQSSRYLVKRTGEKVFLECVQDMDHENMFWYRQDPGLGLRLIYFSYDVKMKEKGDIPEGYSVSREKKERFSLILESASTNQTSMYLCASSFRRWNTGELFFGEGSRLTVL.

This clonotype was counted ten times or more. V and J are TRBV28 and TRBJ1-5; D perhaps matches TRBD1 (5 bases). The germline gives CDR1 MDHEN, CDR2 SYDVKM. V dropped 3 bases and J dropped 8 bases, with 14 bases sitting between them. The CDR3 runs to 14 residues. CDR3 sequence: CASSFMGGSEPQHF. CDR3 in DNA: TGTGCCAGCAGTTTTATGGGGGGAAGTGAGCCCCAGCATTTT.

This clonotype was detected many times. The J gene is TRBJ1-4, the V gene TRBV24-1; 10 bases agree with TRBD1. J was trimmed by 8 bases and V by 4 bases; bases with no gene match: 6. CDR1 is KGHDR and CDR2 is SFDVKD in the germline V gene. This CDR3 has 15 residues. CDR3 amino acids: CATSEPGQGGEKLFF. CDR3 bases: TGTGCCACCAGTGAACCCGGACAGGGGGGGGAAAAACTGTTTTTT.

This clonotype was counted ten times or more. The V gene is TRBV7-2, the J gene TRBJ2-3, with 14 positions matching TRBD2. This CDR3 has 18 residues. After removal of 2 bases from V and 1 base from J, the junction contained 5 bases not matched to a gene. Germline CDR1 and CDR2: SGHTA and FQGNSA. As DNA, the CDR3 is TGTGCCAGCAGCTTACGACTAGCGGGAGGGGGAGGCACAGATACGCAGTATTTT. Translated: CASSLRLAGGGGTDTQYF.

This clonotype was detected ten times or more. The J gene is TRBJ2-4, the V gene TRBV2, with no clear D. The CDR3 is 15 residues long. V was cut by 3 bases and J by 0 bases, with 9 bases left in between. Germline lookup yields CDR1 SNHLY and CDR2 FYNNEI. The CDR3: CASSDASGAKNIQYF. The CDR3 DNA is TGTGCCAGCAGTGATGCGTCCGGAGCCAAAAACATTCAGTACTTC. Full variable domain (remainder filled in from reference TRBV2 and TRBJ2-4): EPEVTQTPSHQVTQMGQEVILRCVPISNHLYFYWYRQILGQKVEFLVSFYNNEISEKSEIFDDQFSVERPDGSNFTLKIRSTKLEDSAMYFCASSDASGAKNIQYFGAGTRLSVL.

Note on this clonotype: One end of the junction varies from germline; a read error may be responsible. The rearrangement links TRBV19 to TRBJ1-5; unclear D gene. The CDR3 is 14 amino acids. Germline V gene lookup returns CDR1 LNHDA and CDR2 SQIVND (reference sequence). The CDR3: CAGSIFDSNQPQHF. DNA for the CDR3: TGTGCCGGTAGTATCTTTGACTCCAATCAGCCCCAGCATTTT.

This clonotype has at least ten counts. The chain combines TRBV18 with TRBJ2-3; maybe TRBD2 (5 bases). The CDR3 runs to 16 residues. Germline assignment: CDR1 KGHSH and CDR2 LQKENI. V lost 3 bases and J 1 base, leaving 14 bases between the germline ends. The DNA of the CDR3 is TGTGCCAGCTCACCCATAAGCGGACCCGGCACAGATACGCAGTATTTT. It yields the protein CASSPISGPGTDTQYF. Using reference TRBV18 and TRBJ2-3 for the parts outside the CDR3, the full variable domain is NAGVMQNPRHLVRRRGQEARLRCSPMKGHSHVYWYRQLPEEGLKFMVYLQKENIIDESGMPKERFSAEFPKEGPSILRIQQVVRGDSAAYFCASSPISGPGTDTQYFGPGTRLTVL.

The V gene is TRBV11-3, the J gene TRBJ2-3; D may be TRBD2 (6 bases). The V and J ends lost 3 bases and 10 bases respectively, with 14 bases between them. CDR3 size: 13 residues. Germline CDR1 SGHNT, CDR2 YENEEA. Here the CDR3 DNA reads TGTGCCAGCAGCTTGGGGTTCGGGACTTCGCAGTATTTT. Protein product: CASSLGFGTSQYF. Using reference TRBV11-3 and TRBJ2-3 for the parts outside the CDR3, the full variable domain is EAGVVQSPRYKIIEKKQPVAFWCNPISGHNTLYWYLQNLGQGPELLIRYENEEAVDDSQLPKDRFSAERLKGVDSTLKIQPAELGDSAVYLCASSLGFGTSQYFGPGTRLTVL.

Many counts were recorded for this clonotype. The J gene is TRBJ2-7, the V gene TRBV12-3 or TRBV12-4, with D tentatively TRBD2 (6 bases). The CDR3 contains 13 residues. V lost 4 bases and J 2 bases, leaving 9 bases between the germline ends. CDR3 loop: CASSYRGTYEQYF. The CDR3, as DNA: TGTGCCAGCAGTTACCGGGGGACCTACGAGCAGTACTTC.

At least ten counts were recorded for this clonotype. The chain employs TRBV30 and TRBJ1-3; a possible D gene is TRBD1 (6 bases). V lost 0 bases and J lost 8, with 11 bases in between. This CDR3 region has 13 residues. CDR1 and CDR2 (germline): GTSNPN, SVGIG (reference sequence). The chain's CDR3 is CAWSVQGTHTIYF. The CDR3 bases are TGTGCCTGGAGTGTGCAGGGGACACACACCATATATTTT.

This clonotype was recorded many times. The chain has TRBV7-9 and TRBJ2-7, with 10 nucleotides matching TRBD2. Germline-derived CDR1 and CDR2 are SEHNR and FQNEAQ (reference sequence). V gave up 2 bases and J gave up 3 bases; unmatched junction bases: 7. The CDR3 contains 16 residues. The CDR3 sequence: CASSLPIAGGGYEQYF. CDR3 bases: TGTGCCAGCAGCTTACCCATAGCGGGAGGAGGCTACGAGCAGTACTTC.

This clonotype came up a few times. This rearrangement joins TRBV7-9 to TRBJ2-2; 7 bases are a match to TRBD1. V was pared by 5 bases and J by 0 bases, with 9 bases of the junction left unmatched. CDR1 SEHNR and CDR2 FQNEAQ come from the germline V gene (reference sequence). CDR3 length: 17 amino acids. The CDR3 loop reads CASSIAVGTANTGELFF. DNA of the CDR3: TGTGCCAGCAGCATCGCCGTGGGGACAGCGAACACCGGGGAGCTGTTTTTT.

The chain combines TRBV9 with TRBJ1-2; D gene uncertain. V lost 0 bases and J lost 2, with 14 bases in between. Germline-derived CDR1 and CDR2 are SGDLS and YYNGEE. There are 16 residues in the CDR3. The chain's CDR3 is CASSVEEGYSNYGYTF. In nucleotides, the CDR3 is TGTGCCAGCAGCGTAGAGGAGGGCTATTCCAACTATGGCTACACCTTC.